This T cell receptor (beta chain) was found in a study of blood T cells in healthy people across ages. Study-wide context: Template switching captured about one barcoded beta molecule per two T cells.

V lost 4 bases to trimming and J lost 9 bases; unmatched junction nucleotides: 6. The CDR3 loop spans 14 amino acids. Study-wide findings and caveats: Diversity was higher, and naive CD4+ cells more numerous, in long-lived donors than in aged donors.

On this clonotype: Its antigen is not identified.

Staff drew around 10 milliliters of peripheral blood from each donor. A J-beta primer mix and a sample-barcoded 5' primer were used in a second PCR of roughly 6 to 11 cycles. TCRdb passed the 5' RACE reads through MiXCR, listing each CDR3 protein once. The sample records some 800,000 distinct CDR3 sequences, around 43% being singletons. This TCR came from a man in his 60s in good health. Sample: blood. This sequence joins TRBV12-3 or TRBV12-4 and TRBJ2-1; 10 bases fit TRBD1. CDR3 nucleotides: TGTGCCAGCAGTTCCCGGGACAGGGGACCTGAGCAGTTCTTC. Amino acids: CASSSRDRGPEQFF.